This TCR beta chain was identified in a study of cytomegalovirus exposure and HLA in healthy donors. Study results and limitations: TCR association rates varied by HLA locus in a later analysis, with DRB1 highest and HLA-C lowest. Later analysis identified several of the most significant clusters that appeared linked to common viral pathogens. The productive fraction for most TCR beta V segments was about 90% or about 30% in an earlier analysis.

PCR employed 60 Vbeta and 13 Jbeta primers. Assay used: immunoSEQ multiplex PCR; TCRdb lists only in-frame clones, some missing. This repertoire shows about 89,000 clones, roughly 70% found once; its top ten account for approximately 2%. V shed 10 bases, J shed 0 bases, and the junction held 15 bases outside the gene matches. Germline-derived CDR1 and CDR2 are SGHTA and FQGNSA. The CDR3 length is 17 residues. Note on this clone: Its antigen is undetermined.

The chain recombines TRBV7-2 with TRBJ1-5, with TRBD1 identical over 7 bases. The receptor was derived from a male donor in good health and CMV-seronegative. Sequenced input: PBMCs. In DNA form, the CDR3 reads TGTGCCATCCGAGGCAGGGGGAGGATGGATAGCAATCAGCCCCAGCATTTT. This gives the protein CAIRGRGRMDSNQPQHF.